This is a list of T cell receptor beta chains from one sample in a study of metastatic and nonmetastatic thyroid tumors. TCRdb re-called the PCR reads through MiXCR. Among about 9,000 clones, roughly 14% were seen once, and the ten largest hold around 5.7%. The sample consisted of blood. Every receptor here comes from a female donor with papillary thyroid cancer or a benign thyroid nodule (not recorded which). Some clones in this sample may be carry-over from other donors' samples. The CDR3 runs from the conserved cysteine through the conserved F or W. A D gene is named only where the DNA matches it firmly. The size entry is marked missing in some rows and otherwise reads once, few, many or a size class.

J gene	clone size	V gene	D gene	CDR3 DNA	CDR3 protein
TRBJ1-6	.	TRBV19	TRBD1	TGTGCCAGTAGTCCGGATCAGGGGGCGCCTGCCTATAATTCACCCCTCCACTTT	CASSPDQGAPAYNSPLHF
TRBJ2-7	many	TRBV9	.	TGTGCCAGCAGCCCCGGAGGGGGGCCATCCTACGAGCAGTACTTC	CASSPGGGPSYEQYF
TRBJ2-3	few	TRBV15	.	TGTGCCACCAGCGGCACAGGGCGAACAGATACGCAGTATTTT	CATSGTGRTDTQYF
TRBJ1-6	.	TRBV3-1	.	TGTGCCAGCAGCACCCGACAAAATTCACCCCTCCACTTT	CASSTRQNSPLHF
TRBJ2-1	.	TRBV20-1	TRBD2	TGCAGTGCCTTAGCGGGAGTCTTCTACAATGAGCAGTTCTTC	CSALAGVFYNEQFF
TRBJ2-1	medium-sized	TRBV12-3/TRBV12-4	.	TGTGCCAGCAGTCGCGGGATCCTTAACGATGAGCAGTTCTTC	CASSRGILNDEQFF
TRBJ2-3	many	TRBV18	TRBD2	TGTGCCAGCTCACCCTACATTTCTAGCGGGAGGGGCACAGATACGCAGTATTTT	CASSPYISSGRGTDTQYF
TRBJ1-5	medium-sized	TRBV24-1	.	TGTGCCACCAGCGACCTCTATAGCAATCAGCCCCAGCATTTT	CATSDLYSNQPQHF
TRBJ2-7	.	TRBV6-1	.	TGTGCCAGCAGCAGGGTGTTAGCCTACGAGCAGTACTTC	CASSRVLAYEQYF
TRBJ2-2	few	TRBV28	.	TGTGCCAGCATCCGTGAGATGAACACCGGGGAGCTGTTTTTT	CASIREMNTGELFF
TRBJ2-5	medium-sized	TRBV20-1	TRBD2	TGCAGTGTTCGCCGGGGACTAGCGGGAGGGCTAGGAGAGACCCAGTACTTC	CSVRRGLAGGLGETQYF
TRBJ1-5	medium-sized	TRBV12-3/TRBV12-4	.	TGTGCCAGCAGTTTAGTGGGGGAGATGAGCAATCAGCCCCAGCATTTT	CASSLVGEMSNQPQHF
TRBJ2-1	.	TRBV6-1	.	TGTGCCAGCATTCCCCTAGGCAGGGTCGGAAATGAGCAGTTCTTC	CASIPLGRVGNEQFF
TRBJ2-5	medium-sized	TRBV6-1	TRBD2	TGTGCCAGCAGCCTACTAGCGGGGTCACAAGAGACCCAGTACTTC	CASSLLAGSQETQYF
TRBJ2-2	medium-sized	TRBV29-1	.	TGCAGCGCCCTCGACACCGGGGAGCTGTTTTTT	CSALDTGELFF
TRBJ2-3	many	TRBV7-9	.	TGTGCCAGCAGCCATGCCCCTGGAGTACCGCAGTATTTT	CASSHAPGVPQYF
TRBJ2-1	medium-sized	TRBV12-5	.	TGTGCTAGTGGTCTGCGGGATGAGCAGTTCTTC	CASGLRDEQFF
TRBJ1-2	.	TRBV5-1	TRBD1	TGCGCCAGCAGCGGACGAACAGGGGCCTTCGTGGGCTACACCTTC	CASSGRTGAFVGYTF
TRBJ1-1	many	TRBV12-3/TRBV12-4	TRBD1	TGTGCCAGCAGTTTAGCCCGGACAGGGAACACTGAAGCTTTCTTT	CASSLARTGNTEAFF
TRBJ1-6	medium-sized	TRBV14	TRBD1	TGTGCCAGCAGCCAGACGGGACAGGGGGGATCACCCCTCCACTTT	CASSQTGQGGSPLHF
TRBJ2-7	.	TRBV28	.	TGTGCCAGCAGTTTACCTAGCACCTACGAGCAGTACTTC	CASSLPSTYEQYF
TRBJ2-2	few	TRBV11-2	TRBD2	TGTGCCAGCAGCCCCCTAGCGGGGAGAATTAACACCGGGGATCTGTTTTTT	CASSPLAGRINTGDLFF
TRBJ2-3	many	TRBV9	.	TGTGCCAGCAGCGTAGCTTGGGGTGACACAGATACGCAGTATTTT	CASSVAWGDTDTQYF
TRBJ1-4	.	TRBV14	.	TGTGCCAGCAGCCGAACAGATAGTGAAAAACTGTTTTTT	CASSRTDSEKLFF
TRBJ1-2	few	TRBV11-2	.	TGTGCCAGCAGCCCTGAGAGGTATGGCTACACCTTC	CASSPERYGYTF
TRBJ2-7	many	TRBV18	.	TGTGCCAGCTCACCGGGACAAACTATCTACGAGCAGTACTTC	CASSPGQTIYEQYF
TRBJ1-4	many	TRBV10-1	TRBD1	TGCGCCAGCAGCTCGGACAGGGAAGGGGAAAAACTGTTTTTT	CASSSDREGEKLFF
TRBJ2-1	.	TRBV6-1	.	TGTGCCAGCAGTGAATATGAGCAGTTCTTC	CASSEYEQFF
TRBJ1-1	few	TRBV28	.	TGTGCCAGCAGTTTATTAGGGGAAGTGAACACTGAAGCTTTCTTT	CASSLLGEVNTEAFF
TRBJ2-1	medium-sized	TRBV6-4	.	TGTGCCAGCAGCCCGGGGCAAAATGAGCAGTTCTTC	CASSPGQNEQFF
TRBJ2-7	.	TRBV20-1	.	TGCAGTGCTCGTTCTGGGGGAGGTGGTAATTACTTC	CSARSGGGGNYF
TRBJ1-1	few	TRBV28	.	TGTGCCAGCAGCCTAAGGGGGGGCGAGGCTTTCTTT	CASSLRGGEAFF
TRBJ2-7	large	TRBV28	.	TGTGCCAGCAGTTTAGGGTACGAGCAGTACTTC	CASSLGYEQYF
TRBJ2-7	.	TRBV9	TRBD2	TGTGCCAGCAGCGTAGGAGCGGGAACCCCCTACGAGCAGTACTTC	CASSVGAGTPYEQYF
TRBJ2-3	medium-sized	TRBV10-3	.	TGTGCCATCAAGGCCAGCACAGATACGCAGTATTTT	CAIKASTDTQYF
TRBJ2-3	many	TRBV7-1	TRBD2	TGTGCCAGCAGCTCAACTGGGACTAGCGGGGGGGGTAACACAGATACGCAGTATTTT	CASSSTGTSGGGNTDTQYF
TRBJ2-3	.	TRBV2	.	TGTGCCATCAGTGACGTTAGCTCCACTAGCACAGATACGCAGTATTTT	CAISDVSSTSTDTQYF
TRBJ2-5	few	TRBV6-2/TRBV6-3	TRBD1	TGTGCCAGCAGTCCCCGGACAGGGGCAGCACACCTACAAGAGACCCAGTACTTC	CASSPRTGAAHLQETQYF
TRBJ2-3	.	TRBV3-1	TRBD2	TGTGCCAGCAGCGACGCGGGGGGGGTTACAGATACGCAGTATTTT	CASSDAGGVTDTQYF
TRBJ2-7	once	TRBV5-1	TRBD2	TGCGCCAGCAGCTCCACCGGGAGGGGCTACGAGCAGTACTTC	CASSSTGRGYEQYF
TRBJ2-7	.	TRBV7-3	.	TGTGCCAGCAGCTTAATGTATTCGGGGTCGGGCGTGCGGCAGTACTTC	CASSLMYSGSGVRQYF
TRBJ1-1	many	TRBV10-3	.	TGTGCCATCAGTGAGTGGGCTTTAAAGAACACTGAAGCTTTCTTT	CAISEWALKNTEAFF
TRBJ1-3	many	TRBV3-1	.	TGTGCCAGCAGCGACCAGGGCTCTGGAAACACCATATATTTT	CASSDQGSGNTIYF
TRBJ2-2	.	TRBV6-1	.	TGTGCCAGCAGTGAAGGCCAGGGCGGTCCCGGGGAGCTGTTTTTT	CASSEGQGGPGELFF
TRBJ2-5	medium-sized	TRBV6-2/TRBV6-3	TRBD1	TGTGCCAGCACCCCGGGACAGGGAGTCCAAGAGACCCAGTACTTC	CASTPGQGVQETQYF
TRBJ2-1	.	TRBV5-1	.	TGCGCCAGCAGCTTGTCCCCGGAGGGGAATGAGCAGTTCTTC	CASSLSPEGNEQFF
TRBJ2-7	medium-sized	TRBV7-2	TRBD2	TGTGCCAGCAGCCCTGGGACTAGCGGGAGACGTGAGCAGTACTTC	CASSPGTSGRREQYF
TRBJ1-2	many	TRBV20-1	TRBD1	TGCAGTGCTAAAATCGAGACAGGGTTACTCTATGGCTACACCTTC	CSAKIETGLLYGYTF